A selection of T cell receptor beta chains follows, all from one sample in a study of shared clonotypes between healthy human individuals. Method: immunoSEQ multiplex PCR; TCRdb's copy keeps in-frame clones and lacks some. The sample records millions of clones, approximately 94% being singletons. The sequenced sample was naive CD8+ T cells from PBMCs. The receptor set was obtained from a man aged 18 to 29 in good health. Some clones in this sample may be carry-over from other donors' samples. The CDR3 runs from the conserved cysteine through the conserved F or W. Each record gives: J gene, D gene, V gene, CDR3 protein. A D gene is named only where the DNA matches it firmly.

>TRBJ2-1|TRBD2|TRBV19
CASSLGAGDEQFF
>TRBJ1-1|TRBD1|TRBV19
CASRTGANTEAFF
>TRBJ1-2|-|TRBV29-1
CSVEFSEANYGYTF
>TRBJ1-2|-|TRBV9
CASSASGQSDYGYTF
>TRBJ1-1|-|TRBV19
CASSIRGGGAEAFF
>TRBJ2-7|-|TRBV7-9
CASSLGANEQYF
>TRBJ1-1|-|TRBV6-5
CATPSGGAPYEAFF
>TRBJ2-3|TRBD1|TRBV29-1
CSVTSRDSITDTQYF
>TRBJ2-2|-|TRBV27
CASSPNSQIRVTGELFF
>TRBJ2-3|-|TRBV27
CASRNGRTDTQYF